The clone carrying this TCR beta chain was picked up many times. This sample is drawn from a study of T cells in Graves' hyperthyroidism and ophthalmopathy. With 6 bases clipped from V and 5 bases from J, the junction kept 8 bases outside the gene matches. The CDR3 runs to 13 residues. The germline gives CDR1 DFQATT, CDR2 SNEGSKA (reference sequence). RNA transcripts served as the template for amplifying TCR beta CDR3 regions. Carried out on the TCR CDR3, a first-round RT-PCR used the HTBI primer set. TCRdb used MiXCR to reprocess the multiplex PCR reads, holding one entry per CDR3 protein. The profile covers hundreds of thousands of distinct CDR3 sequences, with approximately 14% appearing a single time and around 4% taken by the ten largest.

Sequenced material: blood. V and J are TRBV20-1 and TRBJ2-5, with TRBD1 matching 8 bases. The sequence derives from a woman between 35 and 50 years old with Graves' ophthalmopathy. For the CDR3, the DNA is TGCAGTGCACCCAGGGGGCAGGTGGAGACCCAGTACTTC. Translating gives CSAPRGQVETQYF.